The 18 T cell receptor beta chains below all came from one sample that was sequenced in a study of blood T cell repertoires in COVID-19. Here immunoSEQ multiplex PCR was the method, and the copy in TCRdb shows in-frame clones only, minus some. The sample shows over 110,000 clones, about 80% of them seen only once. The sample comprised PBMCs or T cells enriched from blood (not recorded which). The source of these receptors is a man aged 50 or older in a cohort exposed to, infected with or recovered from COVID-19 (not recorded which).

Only one count was recorded for this clone. The CDR3, as DNA: TGCGCCAGCATTGGCCCCGGGGAGCTGTTTTTT. Encoded protein: CASIGPGELFF. This chain uses TRBV5-1 with TRBJ2-2; D is uncertain. Trimming took off 6 bases at V and 6 bases at J, with 6 bases between the two ends. The CDR3 is made up of 11 amino acids. The germline gives CDR1 SGHRS, CDR2 YFSETQ.

The CDR3 DNA follows: TGTGCCAGCAGCTTAGGGTCGGGGAATGAGCAGTACTTC. It translates to CASSLGSGNEQYF. The V and J genes are TRBV7-8 and TRBJ2-7, with D possibly matching TRBD2 (5 bases). The CDR3 covers 13 residues. From germline, CDR1 is SGHVS and CDR2 FQNEAQ. The ends were cut back, 1 base at V and 7 bases at J, with 11 bases in the middle.

V is TRBV3-1 (or the pseudogene TRBV3-2) and J is TRBJ2-7; D is ambiguous. The CDR3 consists of 14 residues. The germline V gene has CDR1 LGHDT and CDR2 YNNKEL (reference sequence). The ends were cut back, 2 bases at V and 1 base at J, with 9 bases in the middle. CDR3 protein: CASSQSPVSYEQYF. In nucleotides, the CDR3 is TGTGCCAGCAGCCAATCCCCGGTGTCCTACGAGCAGTACTTC.

The rearrangement links TRBV3-1 (or the pseudogene TRBV3-2) to TRBJ1-2; no reliable D call. There are 15 residues in the CDR3. Germline values: CDR1 LGHDT, CDR2 YNNKEL (reference sequence). V was pared by 3 bases and J by 4 bases, with 15 bases between. The CDR3 nucleotides are TGTGCCAGCAGCCAGCGGGAAGGCTCATTCTATGGCTACACCTTC. It codes for CASSQREGSFYGYTF.

The V gene is TRBV9, the J gene TRBJ2-3; D ambiguous. This CDR3 is built from 13 residues. Trimming left V 3 bases short and J 6 bases short, with 11 bases between. Per the germline V gene, CDR1 is SGDLS and CDR2 is YYNGEE. The CDR3 loop is CASSGQVGDTQYF. CDR3 nucleotide sequence: TGTGCCAGCAGCGGACAAGTAGGTGATACGCAGTATTTT.

The chain carries TRBV28 and TRBJ2-3; 9 nucleotides match TRBD2. Unmatched junction bases numbered 9, after V lost 8 bases and J lost 6 bases. The CDR3 is made up of 14 amino acids. Germline CDR1 reads MDHEN; CDR2 reads SYDVKM. DNA for the CDR3: TGTGCCAGCGGGTTAGCGGGAGATGTCGATACGCAGTATTTT. Protein: CASGLAGDVDTQYF.

The chain couples TRBV24-1 to TRBJ2-5; the match to TRBD1 covers 7 bases. From germline, CDR1 is KGHDR and CDR2 SFDVKD. The CDR3 covers 15 residues. Trimming at V came to 3 bases and at J to 1 base, leaving 4 bases not matched to a gene. The CDR3 nucleotides are TGTGCCACCAGTGATCAGCGGACAGGCCAAGAGACCCAGTACTTC. Translation: CATSDQRTGQETQYF.

CDR3 residues: CASSGRLSGNTIYF. The CDR3 region has the DNA TGTGCCAGTAGCGGCCGACTGTCGGGAAACACCATATATTTT. V usage is TRBV27 and J usage is TRBJ1-3; no clear D. The germline V gene has CDR1 MNHEY and CDR2 SMNVEV (reference sequence). V gave up 9 bases and J gave up 4 bases, with 16 bases separating them. CDR3 length equals 14 residues.

This sequence joins TRBV15 and TRBJ2-1, with 7 bases lining up with TRBD1. After removal of 5 bases from V and 4 bases from J, the junction contained 5 bases not matched to a gene. Germline assignment: CDR1 LNHNV and CDR2 YYDKDF (reference sequence). The CDR3 totals 14 residues. CDR3 sequence reads: CATSLQGDYNEQFF. CDR3 nucleotides: TGTGCCACCAGCCTCCAGGGGGATTACAATGAGCAGTTCTTC. The whole variable domain, remainder taken from reference TRBV15 and TRBJ2-1, is DAMVIQNPRYQVTQFGKPVTLSCSQTLNHNVMYWYQQKSSQAPKLLFHYYDKDFNNEADTPDNFQSRRPNTSFCFLDIRSPGLGDTAMYLCATSLQGDYNEQFFGPGTRLTVL.

This chain joins TRBV7-9 and TRBJ2-5; D not resolved. V lost 5 bases and J lost 2, with 12 bases in between. This CDR3 has 14 residues. Germline CDR1 reads SEHNR; CDR2 reads FQNEAQ (reference sequence). The CDR3 region has the DNA TGTGCCAGCAGCCCCTCCAGAACACAAGAGACCCAGTACTTC. Protein product: CASSPSRTQETQYF.

The chain uses TRBV6-2 or TRBV6-3 and TRBJ1-5, with a possible D match to TRBD1 (6 bases). Germline-derived CDR1 and CDR2 are MNHEY and SVGEGT. This CDR3 region has 19 residues. The V gene lost 5 bases and the J gene lost 0 bases, with 23 bases spanning the gap. CDR3 DNA: TGTGCCAGCAGTCTACAAGGGGGACGGAATCCTTATAGCAATCAGCCCCAGCATTTT. As protein: CASSLQGGRNPYSNQPQHF.

This clone appeared a few times. The rearrangement links TRBV14 to TRBJ2-7; D possibly corresponds to TRBD1 (6 bases). This CDR3 has 16 amino acids. Trimming cost V 1 base and J 4 bases, with 17 bases left between them. The germline gives CDR1 SGHDN, CDR2 FVKESK. This CDR3 reads CASSQVEIRRGYEQYF. Written as DNA, the CDR3 is TGTGCCAGCAGCCAAGTCGAGATTCGAAGGGGGTACGAGCAGTACTTC.

The CDR3 coding sequence is TGTGCCAGCAGTGAACGGGGGGCACCGGAAGCTTTCTTT. Its protein product is CASSERGAPEAFF. The genes are TRBV2 and TRBJ1-1; perhaps TRBD1 as D (6 bases). Trimming removed 2 bases from V and 8 bases from J, with 12 bases in between. Germline CDR1 is SNHLY and CDR2 is FYNNEI. The length of the CDR3 is 13 residues. The whole variable domain, filled in from reference TRBV2 and TRBJ1-1, reads EPEVTQTPSHQVTQMGQEVILRCVPISNHLYFYWYRQILGQKVEFLVSFYNNEISEKSEIFDDQFSVERPDGSNFTLKIRSTKLEDSAMYFCASSERGAPEAFFGQGTRLTVV.

The chain combines TRBV3-1 (or the pseudogene TRBV3-2) with TRBJ2-1; 8 bases line up with TRBD2. Germline V CDR1 and CDR2: LGHDT, YNNKEL (reference sequence). V lost 4 bases to trimming and J lost 4 bases; unmatched junction nucleotides: 18. CDR3 length: 19 amino acids. The CDR3 is CASSLDGGSGETAYNEQFF. The CDR3 DNA follows: TGTGCCAGCAGCCTAGACGGGGGTAGCGGGGAAACAGCATACAATGAGCAGTTCTTC.

The rearrangement joins TRBV7-9 to TRBJ2-7; tentative D call: TRBD2 (5 bases). V was shortened by 7 bases and J by 8 bases, with 15 bases between the two germline ends. The CDR3 runs 12 residues. Germline CDR1 SEHNR, CDR2 FQNEAQ (reference sequence). The CDR3 loop is CASTLEGEKQYF. The CDR3 DNA reads as TGTGCCAGCACCCTAGAGGGAGAAAAGCAGTACTTC.

The chain is built from TRBV5-6 and TRBJ1-2, with D possibly matching TRBD1 (5 bases). Germline V lookup: CDR1 SGHDT, CDR2 YYEEEE. Trimming removed 0 bases from V and 4 bases from J, with 10 bases in between. CDR3 length: 14 amino acids. The CDR3 DNA follows: TGTGCCAGCAGCTTGGCCACAGGTCTCTATGGCTACACCTTC. Translation: CASSLATGLYGYTF.

The gene calls are TRBV16 and TRBJ1-1; 9 bases agree with TRBD1. The V and J ends lost 4 bases and 4 bases, in that order; junction bases with no gene match: 7. CDR1 KGHSY and CDR2 FQNENV come from the germline V gene. There are 15 residues in the CDR3. Here the CDR3 reads CASSPTGQGSTEAFF. CDR3 in DNA: TGTGCCAGCAGCCCCACGGGACAGGGTAGCACTGAAGCTTTCTTT.

The V gene is TRBV2, the J gene TRBJ1-5; a weak D match, TRBD1 (6 bases). Trimming shortened V by 4 bases and J by 0 bases, and 10 bases separated the two germline ends. Germline values: CDR1 SNHLY, CDR2 FYNNEI. The CDR3 runs to 15 residues. CDR3 in DNA: TGTGCCAGCAGTGTACAGGGTGTTAGCAATCAGCCCCAGCATTTT. It is translated as CASSVQGVSNQPQHF.